Sample share makes the clone carrying this T cell receptor beta chain medium-sized (0.01 to 0.1%). This sample was included in a study of PD-L1 blockade in urothelial cancer. Looking at the study overall: Around 2014 therapy began: atezolizumab 1,200 mg intravenously every 3 weeks.

Described time point: pretreatment peripheral blood. Measured with immunoSEQ multiplex PCR; TCRdb has only the in-frame clones, and not every one. This sample has tens of thousands of clones; around 90% occur once, and the top ten carry about 14%. The receptor was derived from an older woman with urothelial cancer. The specimen was PBMCs, collected around atezolizumab (anti-PD-L1) treatment.

The CDR3 region is CASSSWTSGGNEQFF. As DNA, the CDR3 is TGTGCCAGCAGCTCCTGGACTAGTGGCGGCAATGAGCAGTTCTTC. The V gene is TRBV11-2, the J gene TRBJ2-1, with 7 positions matching TRBD2. CDR3 length equals 15 residues. After removal of 4 bases from V and 6 bases from J, the junction contained 9 bases not matched to a gene. Germline CDR1 and CDR2: SGHAT and FQNNGV.